The 17 T cell receptor beta chains below were found in one sample sequenced in a study of blood T cell repertoires in COVID-19. Sequencing used immunoSEQ multiplex PCR; TCRdb keeps in-frame clones, though not all of them. In the table there are approximately 400,000 clones, about nine tenths of which are singletons. Sequencing was carried out using PBMCs or T cells enriched from blood (not recorded which). These receptors all stem from a middle-aged woman who had been exposed to COVID-19.

V usage is TRBV11-2 and J usage is TRBJ2-7; 7 bases match TRBD2. CDR1 SGHAT and CDR2 FQNNGV come from the germline V gene. This CDR3 contains 14 residues. Trimming cost V 5 bases and J 2 bases; bases outside gene matches: 6. CDR3 coding DNA: TGTGCCAGCAGCGGGGAGGGGACTACCTACGAGCAGTACTTC. Amino acids: CASSGEGTTYEQYF.

V is TRBV6-6 and J is TRBJ2-3; TRBD2 aligns across 7 bases. CDR1 MNHNY and CDR2 SVGAGI come from the germline V gene (reference sequence). V lost 6 bases and J lost 1; bases outside the gene matches: 7. The CDR3 is 15 residues long. Written as DNA, the CDR3 is TGTGCCAGCAGGCCCCTCGCGGGAGGCACAGATACGCAGTATTTT. Encoded protein: CASRPLAGGTDTQYF.

The V and J genes are TRBV12-3 or TRBV12-4 and TRBJ2-7; D gene uncertain. The CDR3 is made up of 13 amino acids. V was cut by 5 bases and J by 6 bases, with 14 bases left in between. Here the CDR3 reads CASSLLQHAEQYF. Written as DNA, the CDR3 is TGTGCCAGCAGTCTTTTACAGCATGCCGAGCAGTACTTC.

The chain combines TRBV27 with TRBJ1-2; TRBD1 agrees at 9 bases. From germline, CDR1 is MNHEY and CDR2 SMNVEV (reference sequence). Trimming at V came to 6 bases and at J to 5 bases, leaving 4 bases not matched to a gene. This CDR3 region has 13 residues. In DNA, the CDR3 is TGTGCCAGCAGAGGGACAGGGCCATATGGCTACACCTTC. As protein: CASRGTGPYGYTF.

A single count supports this clone. The chain joins TRBV27 to TRBJ2-7; 13 nucleotides line up with TRBD2. Germline V gene data show CDR1 as MNHEY and CDR2 as SMNVEV (reference sequence). Trimming at V came to 8 bases and at J to 3 bases, leaving 1 base not matched to a gene. This CDR3 comprises 13 residues. Here the CDR3 DNA reads TGTGCCAGCGGGACTAGCGGGATCTACGAGCAGTACTTC. It translates to CASGTSGIYEQYF.

The V and J genes are TRBV5-1 and TRBJ1-2; D ambiguous. The V and J ends lost 4 bases and 4 bases respectively, with 23 bases between them. This CDR3 spans 17 amino acids. Germline lookup yields CDR1 SGHRS and CDR2 YFSETQ. CDR3 in DNA: TGCGCCAGCAGCCAAAGACCTGGGGAGGGAGGTTCCTATGGCTACACCTTC. Residues: CASSQRPGEGGSYGYTF.

The CDR3 DNA is TGTGCCAGCAGTGGACAGGGGCGAGACAATCAGCCCCAGCATTTT. It yields the protein CASSGQGRDNQPQHF. The J gene is TRBJ1-5, the V gene TRBV9; 9 bases are a match to TRBD1. Germline CDR1 and CDR2: SGDLS and YYNGEE. V was clipped by 5 bases and J by 3 bases; unmatched bases: 6. The CDR3 totals 15 residues. Using reference TRBV9 and TRBJ1-5 for the parts outside the CDR3, the full variable domain is DSGVTQTPKHLITATGQRVTLRCSPRSGDLSVYWYQQSLDQGLQFLIQYYNGEERAKGNILERFSAQQFPDLHSELNLSSLELGDSALYFCASSGQGRDNQPQHFGDGTRLSIL.

The sample holds a few counts of this clone. The V and J genes are TRBV4-1 and TRBJ2-7, with D possibly matching TRBD1 (6 bases). The V gene lost 1 base and the J gene lost 4 bases, with 11 bases spanning the gap. CDR3 length: 14 residues. Germline-derived CDR1 and CDR2 are MGHRA and YSYEKL. The CDR3 region is CASSQGEGGYEQYF. Written as DNA, the CDR3 is TGCGCCAGCAGCCAAGGAGAAGGGGGTTACGAGCAGTACTTC.

This clone was counted between two and nine times. This rearrangement joins TRBV5-6 to TRBJ2-7, with D possibly being TRBD2 (5 bases). The CDR3 sequence is 14 residues long. CDR1 and CDR2 from the germline V gene are SGHDT and YYEEEE. V lost 4 bases to trimming and J lost 3 bases, with 14 bases between them. The CDR3 region is CASSLAGRFYEQYF. The DNA of the CDR3 is TGTGCCAGCAGCCTCGCGGGCCGCTTCTACGAGCAGTACTTC.

The chain uses TRBV11-1 and TRBJ2-5, with 8 bases identical to TRBD1. Germline trimming cut 1 base from V and 5 bases from J; bases unmatched to any gene: 9. The CDR3 runs to 16 residues. Per germline, CDR1 SGHAT and CDR2 FQDESV (reference sequence). The CDR3: CASSLGRPGGRETQYF. In DNA form, the CDR3 reads TGTGCCAGCAGCTTAGGGAGACCAGGGGGCAGGGAGACCCAGTACTTC.

This clone was found a few times. This same CDR3 is encoded by further DNA sequences in the sample. The rearrangement joins TRBV19 to TRBJ2-2, with D possibly TRBD1 on 6 matching bases. Trimming took 0 bases from V and 4 from J, leaving 6 bases between them. This CDR3 is 14 amino acids long. CDR1 LNHDA and CDR2 SQIVND come from the germline V gene (reference sequence). The CDR3 region is CASSIEGGTGELFF. The CDR3, as DNA: TGTGCCAGTAGTATAGAAGGGGGCACCGGGGAGCTGTTTTTT. The full variable domain, rest sourced from reference TRBV19 and TRBJ2-2, is DGGITQSPKYLFRKEGQNVTLSCEQNLNHDAMYWYRQDPGQGLRLIYYSQIVNDFQKGDIAEGYSVSREKKESFPLTVTSAQKNPTAFYLCASSIEGGTGELFFGEGSRLTVL.

The chain carries TRBV7-3 and TRBJ1-1; 10 bases match TRBD1. The junction had 6 bases not matched to a gene; V was cut back by 5 bases and J by 3 bases. The CDR3 loop spans 15 amino acids. Germline V lookup: CDR1 SGHTA, CDR2 FQGTGA. The CDR3 bases are TGTGCCAGCAGCCGGGACAGGGGCCGCGACACTGAAGCTTTCTTT. It translates to CASSRDRGRDTEAFF.

V is TRBV6-5 and J is TRBJ1-5, with 10 bases aligning to TRBD1. Germline V lookup: CDR1 MNHEY, CDR2 SVGAGI. CDR3 length equals 14 residues. V shed 7 bases and J 6 bases; nucleotides not matched to a gene: 6. The CDR3: CASMSRTGGQPQHF. CDR3 coding DNA: TGTGCCAGCATGTCAAGGACAGGGGGTCAGCCCCAGCATTTT.

The rearrangement uses TRBV30 and TRBJ1-3; 11 nucleotides match TRBD1. The CDR3 loop spans 17 amino acids. Trimming at V came to 1 base and at J to 4 bases, leaving 9 bases not matched to a gene. Looked up from germline, CDR1 is GTSNPN and CDR2 is SVGIG (reference sequence). The CDR3 DNA sequence: TGTGCCTGGAGTGCATATCCCGGGACAGGGGGAGGAAACACCATATATTTT. Protein: CAWSAYPGTGGGNTIYF.

The V call is TRBV11-3, the J call TRBJ1-2; D is uncertain. The V gene lost 1 base and the J gene lost 8 bases, with 11 bases spanning the gap. There are 13 residues in the CDR3. Germline values: CDR1 SGHNT, CDR2 YENEEA. The CDR3 sequence is CASSLGVEAGYTF. The CDR3 region has the DNA TGTGCCAGCAGCTTAGGGGTAGAGGCCGGCTACACCTTC.

This clone was counted a single time. This chain connects TRBV21-1 to TRBJ1-5. TRBV21-1 is marked as a pseudogene. The CDR3 runs to 16 residues. CDR3 sequence reads: CASSKAERVSGQPQHF. CDR3 DNA: TGTGCCAGCAGCAAAGCGGAGAGGGTGTCGGGTCAGCCCCAGCATTTT.

V and J are TRBV12-3 or TRBV12-4 and TRBJ1-1; D is unresolved. The CDR3 spans 13 residues. Trimming pared 5 bases from V and 4 bases from J, leaving 11 bases between. CDR3 bases: TGTGCCAGCAGTGGGAGGGAGAGCACTGAAGCTTTCTTT. Its translation: CASSGRESTEAFF.